A single sample gave rise to the 9 T cell receptor beta chains below, sequenced in a study of shared clonotypes between healthy human individuals (dated by TCRdb to 2019 to 2021). Library preparation employed the immunoSEQ multiplex PCR assay. TCRdb provides this immuneACCESS table in a form limited to in-frame rearrangements. Some clones are lacking; in checked studies, under half of them reflect an unresolved V gene, and why the rest are absent is not known. Across this sample there are over a million clones, with around 82% seen only once. 0.6% to 0.7% of the sample is in the top ten clones. The sequenced sample was memory CD4+ T cells from PBMCs. Taken with the paper, the label for cell subset or site translates to: CD45RA-negative fraction. All receptors come from a young man in good health. Some clones in this sample may be carry-over from other donors' samples.

The chain carries TRBV6-5 and TRBJ1-5; D possibly corresponds to TRBD1 (5 bases). CDR1 MNHEY and CDR2 SVGAGI come from the germline V gene. CDR3 length equals 13 residues. The V and J ends lost 8 bases and 2 bases respectively, with 10 bases between them. CDR3 sequence reads: CASGDRGNQPQHF. CDR3 sequence (DNA): TGTGCCAGCGGGGACCGGGGCAATCAGCCCCAGCATTTT.

V usage is TRBV11-2 and J usage is TRBJ1-2; D is ambiguous. Trimming shortened V by 5 bases and J by 3 bases, and 16 bases separated the two germline ends. The CDR3 sequence is 15 residues long. Germline V lookup: CDR1 SGHAT, CDR2 FQNNGV. CDR3 in amino acids: CASSMERPHHYGYTF. In nucleotides, the CDR3 is TGTGCCAGCAGCATGGAACGACCCCACCACTATGGCTACACCTTC.

CDR3 DNA: TGTGCCAGCAGCTTAGTCGGGACAGGGGTTGGCTACGAGCAGTACTTC. Its protein product is CASSLVGTGVGYEQYF. The J gene is TRBJ2-7, the V gene TRBV7-2, with TRBD1 identical over 10 bases. The J segment lost 3 bases and the V segment lost 1 base, leaving 6 bases of the junction unmatched. The germline gives CDR1 SGHTA, CDR2 FQGNSA. This CDR3 spans 16 amino acids.

The V call is TRBV7-4, the J call TRBJ1-2, with 8 bases matching TRBD1. The V and J ends lost 6 bases and 6 bases, in that order; junction bases with no gene match: 18. The CDR3 contains 17 residues. Germline CDR1 is SGHVT and CDR2 is SQSDAQ. The CDR3 DNA is TGTGCCAGCAGAAAAGGACAGGGTTTGTACACAGAGAATGGCTACACCTTC. Its protein is CASRKGQGLYTENGYTF.

This clone was picked up a small number of times. The genes are TRBV5-1 and TRBJ1-1; no firm D call. Trimming removed 6 bases from V and 1 base from J, with 16 bases in between. The V gene's germline CDR1 is SGHRS and CDR2 YFSETQ. The length of the CDR3 is 15 residues. The CDR3 nucleotides read TGCGCCAGCACCTATGGGCCAGGAGGGAACACTGAAGCTTTCTTT. As protein: CASTYGPGGNTEAFF.

This clone was detected ten times or more. This chain connects TRBV5-1 to TRBJ2-7, with 9 bases matching TRBD2. This CDR3 contains 15 residues. Germline trimming cut 4 bases from V and 4 bases from J; bases unmatched to any gene: 9. Germline CDR1 SGHRS, CDR2 YFSETQ. The CDR3 here is CASSPGGTSIYEQYF. The CDR3, as DNA: TGCGCCAGCAGCCCGGGGGGGACTAGCATATACGAGCAGTACTTC.

This clone showed up many times. V gene TRBV10-3 combines with J gene TRBJ2-7; 10 bases align to TRBD2. CDR1 and CDR2 from the germline V gene are ENHRY and SYGVKD. The J segment lost 3 bases and the V segment lost 6 bases, leaving 17 bases of the junction unmatched. CDR3 size: 18 residues. The CDR3 sequence is CAISASGGTSDRGYEQYF. The CDR3 DNA follows: TGTGCCATCAGCGCCTCGGGAGGGACTAGCGACCGAGGCTACGAGCAGTACTTC.

The chain employs TRBV2 and TRBJ2-2, with 9 nucleotides matching TRBD1. CDR3 length: 16 residues. Unmatched junction bases numbered 8, after V lost 3 bases and J lost 6 bases. CDR1 is SNHLY, CDR2 FYNNEI, per germline. CDR3 region: CASSEDRGAVSGELFF. The CDR3 bases are TGTGCCAGCAGTGAGGACAGGGGCGCAGTTTCCGGGGAGCTGTTTTTT.

As to this clone: Given the absence of the conserved phenylalanine or tryptophan at the CDR3 end, a read error is likely. The chain carries TRBV5-1 and TRBJ2-7; 8 positions match TRBD2. Losses at the gene ends were 4 bases for V and 3 bases for J; bases not matched to a gene: 15. The CDR3 runs to 17 residues. Germline CDR1 reads SGHRS; CDR2 reads YFSETQ. Here the CDR3 DNA reads TGCGCCAGCAGCCCCTTGACTAGCGAGGGAGGAGGCTACGAGCAGTACTCC. Protein: CASSPLTSEGGGYEQYS.